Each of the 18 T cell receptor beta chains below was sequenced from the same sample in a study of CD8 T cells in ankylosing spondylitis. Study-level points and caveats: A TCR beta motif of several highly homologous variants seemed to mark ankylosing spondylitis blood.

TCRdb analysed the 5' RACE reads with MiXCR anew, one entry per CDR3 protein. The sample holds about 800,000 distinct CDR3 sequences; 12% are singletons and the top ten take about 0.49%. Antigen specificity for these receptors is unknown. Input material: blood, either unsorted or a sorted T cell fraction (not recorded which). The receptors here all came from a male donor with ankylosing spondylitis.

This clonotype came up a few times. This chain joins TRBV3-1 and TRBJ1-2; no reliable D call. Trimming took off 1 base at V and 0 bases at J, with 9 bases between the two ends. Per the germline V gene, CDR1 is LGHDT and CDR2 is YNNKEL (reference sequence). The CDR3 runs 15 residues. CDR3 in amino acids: CASSQASLANYGYTF. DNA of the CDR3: TGTGCCAGCAGCCAAGCTTCGCTAGCTAACTATGGCTACACCTTC.

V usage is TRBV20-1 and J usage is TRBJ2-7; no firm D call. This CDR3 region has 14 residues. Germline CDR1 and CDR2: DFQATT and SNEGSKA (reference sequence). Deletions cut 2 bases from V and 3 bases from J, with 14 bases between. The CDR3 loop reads CSARKRPGNYEQYF. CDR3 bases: TGCAGTGCTAGAAAGAGGCCAGGTAACTACGAGCAGTACTTC.

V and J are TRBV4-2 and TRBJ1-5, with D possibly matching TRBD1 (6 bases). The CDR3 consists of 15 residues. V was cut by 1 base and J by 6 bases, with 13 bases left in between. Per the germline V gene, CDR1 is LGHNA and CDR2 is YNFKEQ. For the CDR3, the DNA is TGTGCCAGCAGCCAAGGGGGGCGCGGTCGTCAGCCCCAGCATTTT. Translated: CASSQGGRGRQPQHF.

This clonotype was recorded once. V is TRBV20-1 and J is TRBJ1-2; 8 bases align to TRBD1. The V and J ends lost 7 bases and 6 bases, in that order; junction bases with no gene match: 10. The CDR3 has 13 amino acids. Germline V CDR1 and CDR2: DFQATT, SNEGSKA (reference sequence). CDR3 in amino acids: CSVPPARGHGYTF. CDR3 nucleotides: TGCAGTGTTCCCCCGGCCAGGGGGCATGGCTACACCTTC.

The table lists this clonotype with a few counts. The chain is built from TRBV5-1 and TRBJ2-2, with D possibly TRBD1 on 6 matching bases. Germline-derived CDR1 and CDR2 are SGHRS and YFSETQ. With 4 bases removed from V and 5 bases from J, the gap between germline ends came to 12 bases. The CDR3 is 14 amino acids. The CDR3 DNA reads TGCGCCAGCAGCCCCCTAACAGGGACCGGGGAGCTGTTTTTT. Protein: CASSPLTGTGELFF. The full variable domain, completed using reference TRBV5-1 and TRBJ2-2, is KAGVTQTPRYLIKTRGQQVTLSCSPISGHRSVSWYQQTPGQGLQFLFEYFSETQRNKGNFPGRFSGRQFSNSRSEMNVSTLELGDSALYLCASSPLTGTGELFFGEGSRLTVL.

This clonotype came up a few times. CDR3 amino acids: CAIICYRIAYEQYF. The DNA for the CDR3 is TGTGCCATCATCTGTTACAGGATCGCCTACGAGCAGTACTTC. V usage is TRBV10-3 and J usage is TRBJ2-7; D may be TRBD1 (5 bases). Per germline, CDR1 ENHRY and CDR2 SYGVKD. The CDR3 is made up of 14 amino acids. V shed 7 bases and J shed 2 bases, with 15 bases lying between them.

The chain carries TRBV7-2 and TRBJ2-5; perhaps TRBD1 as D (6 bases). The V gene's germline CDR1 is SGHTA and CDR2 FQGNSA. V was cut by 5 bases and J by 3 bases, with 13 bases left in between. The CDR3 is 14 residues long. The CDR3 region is CASSRRGRKETQYF. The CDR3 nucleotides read TGTGCCAGCAGCCGCAGGGGAAGGAAAGAGACCCAGTACTTC.

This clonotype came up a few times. The CDR3 spells CASTMMGGQETQYF. The CDR3 DNA reads as TGTGCCAGCACCATGATGGGGGGACAAGAGACCCAGTACTTC. The chain combines TRBV7-9 with TRBJ2-5; weak D call: TRBD2 (6 bases). V lost 7 bases and J lost 2, with 14 bases in between. The CDR3 length is 14 residues. Per germline, CDR1 SEHNR and CDR2 FQNEAQ (reference sequence).

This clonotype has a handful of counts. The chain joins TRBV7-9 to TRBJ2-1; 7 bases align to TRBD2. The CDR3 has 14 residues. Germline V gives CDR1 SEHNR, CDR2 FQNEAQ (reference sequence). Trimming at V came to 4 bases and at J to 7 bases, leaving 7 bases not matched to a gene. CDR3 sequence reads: CASSSRTRPNEQFF. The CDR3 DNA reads TGTGCCAGCAGCTCTCGGACTAGGCCTAATGAGCAGTTCTTC.

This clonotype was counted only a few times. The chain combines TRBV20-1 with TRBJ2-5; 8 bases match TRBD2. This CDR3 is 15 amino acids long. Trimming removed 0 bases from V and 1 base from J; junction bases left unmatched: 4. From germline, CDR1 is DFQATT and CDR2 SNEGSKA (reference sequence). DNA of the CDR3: TGCAGTGCTAGAGACTCAGGACTAGCCCAAGAGACCCAGTACTTC. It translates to CSARDSGLAQETQYF.

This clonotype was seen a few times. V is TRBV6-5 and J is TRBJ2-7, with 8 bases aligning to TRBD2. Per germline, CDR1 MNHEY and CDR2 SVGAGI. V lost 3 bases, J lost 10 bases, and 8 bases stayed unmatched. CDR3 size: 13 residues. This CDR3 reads CASSYPGTSDQYF. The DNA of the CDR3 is TGTGCCAGCAGTTATCCCGGGACTAGTGATCAGTACTTC.

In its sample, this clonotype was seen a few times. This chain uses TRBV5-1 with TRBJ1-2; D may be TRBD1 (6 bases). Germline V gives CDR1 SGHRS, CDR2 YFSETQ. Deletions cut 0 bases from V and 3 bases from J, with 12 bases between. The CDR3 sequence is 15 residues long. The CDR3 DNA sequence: TGCGCCAGCAGCTTGGAAGCGGGGGCCTACTATGGCTACACCTTC. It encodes CASSLEAGAYYGYTF.

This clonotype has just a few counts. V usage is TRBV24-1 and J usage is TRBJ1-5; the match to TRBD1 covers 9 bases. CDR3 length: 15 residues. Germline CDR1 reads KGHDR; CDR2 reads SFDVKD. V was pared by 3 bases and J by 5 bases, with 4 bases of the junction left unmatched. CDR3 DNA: TGTGCCACCAGTGATCGTGGACAGGGGCATCAGCCCCAGCATTTT. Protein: CATSDRGQGHQPQHF.

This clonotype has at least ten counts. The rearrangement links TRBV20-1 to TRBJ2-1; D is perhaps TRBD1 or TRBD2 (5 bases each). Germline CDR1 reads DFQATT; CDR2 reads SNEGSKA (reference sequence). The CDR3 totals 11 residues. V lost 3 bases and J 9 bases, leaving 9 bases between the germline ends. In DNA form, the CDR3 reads TGCAGTGCTAGTGGGGGATTTGAGCAGTTCTTC. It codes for CSASGGFEQFF.

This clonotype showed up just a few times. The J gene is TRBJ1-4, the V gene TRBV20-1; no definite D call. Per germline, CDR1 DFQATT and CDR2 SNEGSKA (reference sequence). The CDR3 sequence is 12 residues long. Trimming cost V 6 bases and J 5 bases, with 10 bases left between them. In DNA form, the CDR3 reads TGCAGTGCCCCGGACGGGAATGAAAAACTGTTTTTT. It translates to CSAPDGNEKLFF.

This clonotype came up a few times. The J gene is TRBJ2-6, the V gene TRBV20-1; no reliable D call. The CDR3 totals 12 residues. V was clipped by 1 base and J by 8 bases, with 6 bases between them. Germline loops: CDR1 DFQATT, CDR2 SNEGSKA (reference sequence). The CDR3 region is CSARVGPNVLTF. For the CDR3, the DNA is TGCAGTGCTAGAGTAGGTCCCAACGTCCTGACTTTC.

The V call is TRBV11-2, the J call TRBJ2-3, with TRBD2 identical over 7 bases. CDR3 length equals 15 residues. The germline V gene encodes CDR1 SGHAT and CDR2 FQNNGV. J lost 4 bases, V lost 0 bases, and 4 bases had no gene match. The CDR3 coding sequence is TGTGCCAGCAGCTTAGACGGGGGGTTAGCAGATACGCAGTATTTT. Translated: CASSLDGGLADTQYF.

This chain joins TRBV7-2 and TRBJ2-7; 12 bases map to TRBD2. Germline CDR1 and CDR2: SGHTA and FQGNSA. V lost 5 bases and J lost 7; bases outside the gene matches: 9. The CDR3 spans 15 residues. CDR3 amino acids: CASSPGLAGSGEQYF. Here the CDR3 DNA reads TGTGCCAGCAGCCCAGGACTAGCGGGATCGGGTGAGCAGTACTTC.